These 10 T cell receptor beta chains came from one sample sequenced in a study of cytomegalovirus exposure and HLA in healthy donors. Researchers ran the PCR with 60 Vbeta and 13 Jbeta primers. Clones were sequenced by immunoSEQ multiplex PCR, and TCRdb holds only the in-frame ones, with some missing. The sample includes about 140,000 clones, 88% seen only once; the top ten take 0.5% to 0.65%. The sample consisted of PBMCs. The receptors here all came from a middle-aged woman in good health and CMV-seronegative.

The gene calls are TRBV5-1 and TRBJ2-7; D perhaps matches TRBD1 (5 bases). The CDR3 runs 13 residues. Trimming removed 3 bases from V and 5 bases from J, with 12 bases in between. Germline CDR1 reads SGHRS; CDR2 reads YFSETQ. CDR3: CASSSTGAHEQYF. CDR3 nucleotides: TGCGCCAGCAGCTCAACAGGAGCCCACGAGCAGTACTTC.

The chain links TRBV9 to TRBJ1-3; D ambiguous. The CDR3 sequence is 13 residues long. Per the germline V gene, CDR1 is SGDLS and CDR2 is YYNGEE. V dropped 1 base and J dropped 6 bases, with 8 bases sitting between them. The CDR3 DNA sequence: TGTGCCAGCAGCGTATCGTTGGCAAACACCATATATTTT. Translating gives CASSVSLANTIYF.

This chain links TRBV6-5 with TRBJ1-2, with D hard to call. Trimming cost V 5 bases and J 7 bases, with 17 bases left between them. CDR1 and CDR2 from the germline V gene are MNHEY and SVGAGI. The CDR3 runs to 14 residues. CDR3 sequence reads: CASSIRVSAGGYTF. The CDR3 DNA is TGTGCCAGCAGTATCCGGGTTTCCGCCGGTGGCTACACCTTC.

CDR3 sequence: CASSFGQFPEQYF. The DNA of the CDR3 is TGTGCCAGCAGCTTCGGACAATTTCCCGAGCAGTACTTC. This chain connects TRBV11-2 to TRBJ2-7; the D gene is possibly TRBD1 (5 bases). Trimming cost V 3 bases and J 6 bases, with 12 bases left between them. The germline V gene encodes CDR1 SGHAT and CDR2 FQNNGV. The CDR3 runs to 13 residues.

The rearrangement links TRBV19 to TRBJ2-2; 10 bases match TRBD1. The germline gives CDR1 LNHDA, CDR2 SQIVND (reference sequence). The CDR3 is 15 residues long. Unmatched junction bases numbered 8, after V lost 6 bases and J lost 7 bases. This CDR3 reads CASRLDRGLIGELFF. In nucleotides, the CDR3 is TGTGCCAGTAGATTAGACAGGGGGCTTATCGGGGAGCTGTTTTTT.

The chain employs TRBV29-1 and TRBJ2-7; 8 bases are a match to TRBD2. The CDR3 sequence is 18 residues long. The germline CDR1 and CDR2 sequences are SQVTM and ANQGSEA. Germline trimming cut 4 bases from V and 0 bases from J; bases unmatched to any gene: 17. The DNA for the CDR3 is TGCAGCGTTGTAAGCCCCCTGAGGGCGGGAGGTAGCTCCTACGAGCAGTACTTC. Its translation is CSVVSPLRAGGSSYEQYF.

The chain joins TRBV9 to TRBJ2-3; D uncertain. This CDR3 is built from 14 residues. Trimming left V 4 bases short and J 0 bases short, with 9 bases between. Germline lookup yields CDR1 SGDLS and CDR2 YYNGEE. The CDR3 protein is CASSPQASTDTQYF. In DNA, the CDR3 is TGTGCCAGCAGCCCCCAGGCTAGCACAGATACGCAGTATTTT.

This sequence joins TRBV2 and TRBJ2-5, with 10 bases aligning to TRBD1. The J call is uncertain, as TRBJ2-7 better fits the DNA end. Germline V gives CDR1 SNHLY, CDR2 FYNNEI. This CDR3 has 13 residues. This CDR3 reads CARGQGPLYEQYF. CDR3 DNA sequence: TGTGCCAGGGGACAGGGGCCCCTCTACGAGCAGTACTTC.

CDR3 coding DNA: TGTGCCAGCAGTCCACAGGGGGTAAATCAGCCCCAGCATTTT. It is translated as CASSPQGVNQPQHF. This chain links TRBV6-6 with TRBJ1-5, with 8 nucleotides matching TRBD1. Germline V gives CDR1 MNHNY, CDR2 SVGAGI (reference sequence). V was pared by 5 bases and J by 4 bases, with 4 bases of the junction left unmatched. The CDR3 contains 14 residues.

This clone came up once. CDR3 loop: CASSLAPGATYEQYF. CDR3 sequence (DNA): TGTGCCAGCAGCTTAGCCCCAGGGGCGACCTACGAGCAGTACTTC. The V call is TRBV7-2, the J call TRBJ2-7; TRBD1 is a possible D gene (6 bases). V lost 0 bases and J lost 2, with 11 bases in between. Germline assignment: CDR1 SGHTA and CDR2 FQGNSA. The CDR3 covers 15 residues.